This T cell receptor beta chain was sequenced in a study of CD4 T cells in relation to SARS-CoV-2 and coronaviruses. Study-level information: Crossreactive spike epitopes shared across donors were mapped to their HLA restriction.

Unexposed donor CD4+ T cells date from about 2010-2019, before the COVID-19 pandemic. Deep TCR-beta sequencing used DNA from uncultured naive and memory CD4+ T cells. Data came from immunoSEQ multiplex PCR; TCRdb stores just in-frame clones and leaves some out. The table records about 65,000 clones, around 86% of them present only once. Concerning this clone: The antigen is undetermined.

Germline V gene lookup returns CDR1 SGHVS and CDR2 FQNEAQ. J lost 2 bases, V lost 0 bases, and 9 bases had no gene match. This CDR3 has 18 amino acids. Whole-study findings and limits: In roughly 65% of donors, memory CD4+ clonotypes crossrecognized SARS-CoV-2 and at least one common cold coronavirus spike.

The sequencing input was memory CD4+ T cells from PBMCs. The origin of this receptor is a human donor in good health. This rearrangement joins TRBV7-8 to TRBJ2-2; 7 bases match TRBD2. CDR3 amino acids: CASSLAELGGSNTGELFF. The CDR3 DNA reads as TGTGCCAGCAGCTTAGCCGAATTGGGCGGGAGCAACACCGGGGAGCTGTTTTTT.